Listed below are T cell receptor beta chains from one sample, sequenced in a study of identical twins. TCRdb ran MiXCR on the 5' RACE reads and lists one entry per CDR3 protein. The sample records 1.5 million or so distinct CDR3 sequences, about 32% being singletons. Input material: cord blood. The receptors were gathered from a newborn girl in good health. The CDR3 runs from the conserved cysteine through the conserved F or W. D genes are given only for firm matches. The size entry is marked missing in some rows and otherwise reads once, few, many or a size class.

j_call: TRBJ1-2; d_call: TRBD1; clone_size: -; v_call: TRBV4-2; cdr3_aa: CASSQAGDRDIYGYTF; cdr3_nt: TGTGCCAGCAGCCAAGCAGGAGACAGGGACATCTATGGCTACACCTTC
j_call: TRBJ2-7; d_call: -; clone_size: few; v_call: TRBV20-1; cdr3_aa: CSAREGSGSYNEQYF; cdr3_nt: TGCAGTGCTAGAGAAGGTAGCGGCTCCTACAATGAGCAGTACTTC
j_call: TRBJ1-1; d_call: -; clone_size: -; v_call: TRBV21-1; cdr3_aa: CASSKGVANTEAFF; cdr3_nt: TGTGCCAGCAGCAAAGGCGTAGCGAACACTGAAGCTTTCTTT
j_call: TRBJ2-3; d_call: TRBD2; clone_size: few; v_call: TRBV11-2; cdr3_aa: CASSLVLERSSGRVSTDTQYF; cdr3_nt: TGTGCCAGCAGCTTAGTCCTCGAGCGGTCTAGCGGGAGAGTTAGCACAGATACGCAGTATTTT
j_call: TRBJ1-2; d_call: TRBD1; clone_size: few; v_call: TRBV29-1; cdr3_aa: CSVGQGGLYGYTF; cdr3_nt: TGCAGCGTTGGACAGGGAGGACTATATGGCTACACCTTC
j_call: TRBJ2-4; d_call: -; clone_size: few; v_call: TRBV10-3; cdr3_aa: CAISESKTQNIQYF; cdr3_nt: TGTGCCATCAGTGAGTCGAAAACCCAAAACATTCAGTACTTC
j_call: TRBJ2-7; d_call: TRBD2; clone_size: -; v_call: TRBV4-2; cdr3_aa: CASSQGDPGLNSYEQYF; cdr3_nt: TGTGCCAGCAGCCAAGGAGACCCGGGACTAAACTCCTACGAGCAGTACTTC
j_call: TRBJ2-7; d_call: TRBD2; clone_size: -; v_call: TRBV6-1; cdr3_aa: CASSPSGRVHEQYF; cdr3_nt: TGTGCCAGCAGTCCTAGCGGGAGGGTCCACGAGCAGTACTTC
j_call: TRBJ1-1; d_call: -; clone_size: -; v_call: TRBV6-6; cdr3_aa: CASSSGLLEAFF; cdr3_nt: TGTGCCAGCAGTTCAGGCCTTCTTGAAGCTTTCTTT
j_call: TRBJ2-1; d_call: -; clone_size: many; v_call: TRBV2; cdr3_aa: CASSEEVTYNEQFF; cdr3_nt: TGTGCCAGCAGTGAAGAAGTCACCTACAATGAGCAGTTCTTC
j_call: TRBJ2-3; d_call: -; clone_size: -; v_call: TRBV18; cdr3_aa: CASSPLASDTDTQYF; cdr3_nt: TGTGCCAGCTCACCTTTAGCTAGCGATACAGATACGCAGTATTTT
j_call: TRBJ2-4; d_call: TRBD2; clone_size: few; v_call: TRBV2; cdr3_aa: CASRSREARTKNIQYF; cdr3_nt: TGTGCCAGCCGAAGCCGGGAGGCGCGAACCAAAAACATTCAGTACTTC
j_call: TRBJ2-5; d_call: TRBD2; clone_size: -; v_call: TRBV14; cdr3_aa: CASSQTGLAGFQETQYF; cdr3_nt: TGTGCCAGCAGCCAAACTGGACTAGCGGGTTTCCAAGAGACCCAGTACTTC
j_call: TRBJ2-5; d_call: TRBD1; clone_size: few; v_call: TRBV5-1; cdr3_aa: CASSLEGTVLQETQYF; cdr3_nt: TGCGCCAGCAGCTTGGAGGGGACAGTCCTACAAGAGACCCAGTACTTC
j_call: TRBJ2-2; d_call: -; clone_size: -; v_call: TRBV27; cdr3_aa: CASSFRGPMNTGELFF; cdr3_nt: TGTGCCAGCAGTTTCAGGGGCCCTATGAACACCGGGGAGCTGTTTTTT
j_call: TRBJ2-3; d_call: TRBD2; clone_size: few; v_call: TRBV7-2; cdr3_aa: CASRIAGAGDTQYF; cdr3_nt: TGTGCCAGCAGAATAGCGGGGGCCGGAGATACGCAGTATTTT
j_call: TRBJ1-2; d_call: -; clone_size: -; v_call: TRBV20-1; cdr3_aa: CSARAQTSYGYTF; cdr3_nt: TGCAGTGCTAGAGCCCAAACAAGCTATGGCTACACCTTC
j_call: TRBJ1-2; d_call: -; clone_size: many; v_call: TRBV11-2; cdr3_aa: CASSSPLRQPYYGYTF; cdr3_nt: TGTGCCAGCAGCTCCCCCCTTAGACAGCCTTACTATGGCTACACCTTC
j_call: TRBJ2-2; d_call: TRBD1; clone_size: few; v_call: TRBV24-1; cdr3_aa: CATGQGPNTGELFF; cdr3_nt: TGTGCCACTGGACAGGGCCCAAACACCGGGGAGCTGTTTTTT
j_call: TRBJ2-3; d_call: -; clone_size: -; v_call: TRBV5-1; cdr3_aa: CASSLEGVWGDTQYF; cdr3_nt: TGCGCCAGCAGCTTGGAGGGCGTATGGGGGGATACGCAGTATTTT
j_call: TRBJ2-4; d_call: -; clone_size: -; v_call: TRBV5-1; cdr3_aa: CASSWDPAIAKNIQYF; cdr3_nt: TGCGCCAGCAGCTGGGACCCTGCCATAGCCAAAAACATTCAGTACTTC
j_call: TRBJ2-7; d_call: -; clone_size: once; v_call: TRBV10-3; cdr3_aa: CAISDSAAEQYF; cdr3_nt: TGTGCCATCAGTGACTCCGCTGCCGAGCAGTACTTC
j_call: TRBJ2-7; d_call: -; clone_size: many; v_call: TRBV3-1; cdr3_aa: CASTSTSFYEQYF; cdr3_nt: TGTGCCAGCACCTCGACTAGTTTCTACGAGCAGTACTTC
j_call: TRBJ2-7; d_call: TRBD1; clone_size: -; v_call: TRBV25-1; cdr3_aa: CASSESGTGEPENPYEQYF; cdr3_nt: TGTGCCAGCAGTGAATCCGGGACAGGGGAGCCCGAAAATCCCTACGAGCAGTACTTC
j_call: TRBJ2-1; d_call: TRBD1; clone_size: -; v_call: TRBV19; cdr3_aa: CASRDRMYEQFF; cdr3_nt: TGTGCCAGTAGGGACAGGATGTATGAGCAGTTCTTC
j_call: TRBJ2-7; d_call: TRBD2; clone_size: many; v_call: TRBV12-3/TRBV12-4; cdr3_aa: CASSLGLASYEQYF; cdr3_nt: TGTGCCAGCAGCTTAGGACTAGCGTCCTACGAGCAGTACTTC
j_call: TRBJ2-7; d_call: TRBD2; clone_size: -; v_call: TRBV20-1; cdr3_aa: CSALAGVSFYEQYF; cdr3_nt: TGCAGTGCTTTAGCGGGAGTTTCTTTCTACGAGCAGTACTTC
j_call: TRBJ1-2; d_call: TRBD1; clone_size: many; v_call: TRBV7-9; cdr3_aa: CASSLVVTGGKSSNYGYTF; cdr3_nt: TGTGCCAGCAGCTTAGTAGTCACAGGGGGCAAAAGCAGTAACTATGGCTACACCTTC
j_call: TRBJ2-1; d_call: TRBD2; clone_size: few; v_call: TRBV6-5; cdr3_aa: CASAGAVYNEQFF; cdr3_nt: TGTGCCAGCGCGGGAGCGGTCTACAATGAGCAGTTCTTC
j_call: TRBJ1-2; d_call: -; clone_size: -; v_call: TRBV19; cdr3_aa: CASSMERSSNYGYTF; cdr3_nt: TGTGCCAGTAGTATGGAAAGGAGCTCGAACTATGGCTACACCTTC
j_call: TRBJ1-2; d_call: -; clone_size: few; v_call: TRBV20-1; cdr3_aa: CSAPGIRWDYGYTF; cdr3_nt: TGCAGTGCCCCCGGGATACGGTGGGACTATGGCTACACCTTC
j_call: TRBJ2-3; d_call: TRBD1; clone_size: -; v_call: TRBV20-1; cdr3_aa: CSAWTGIRPTDTQYF; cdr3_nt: TGCAGTGCTTGGACAGGGATTAGGCCCACAGATACGCAGTATTTT
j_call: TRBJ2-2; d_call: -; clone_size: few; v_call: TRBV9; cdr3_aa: CASSEGQPTGELFF; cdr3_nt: TGTGCCAGCAGCGAAGGCCAGCCTACCGGGGAGCTGTTTTTT
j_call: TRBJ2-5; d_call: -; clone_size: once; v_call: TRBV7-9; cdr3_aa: CASSLAARVRETQYF; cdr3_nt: TGTGCCAGCAGCTTAGCGGCCAGGGTGAGAGAGACCCAGTACTTC
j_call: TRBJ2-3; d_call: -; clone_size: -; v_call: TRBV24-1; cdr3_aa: CATSESGPRADTQYF; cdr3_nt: TGTGCCACCAGTGAGTCAGGTCCACGGGCAGATACGCAGTATTTT
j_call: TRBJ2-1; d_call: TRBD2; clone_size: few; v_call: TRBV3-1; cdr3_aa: CASSQVFGGSTYNEQFF; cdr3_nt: TGTGCCAGCAGCCAAGTGTTTGGCGGGAGTACCTACAATGAGCAGTTCTTC
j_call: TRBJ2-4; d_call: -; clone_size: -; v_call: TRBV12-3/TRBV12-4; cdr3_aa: CASSPTGRDIQYF; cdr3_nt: TGTGCCAGCAGCCCGACAGGCCGCGACATTCAGTACTTC
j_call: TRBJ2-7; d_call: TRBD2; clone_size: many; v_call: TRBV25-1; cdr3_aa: CASSEYIEASGRDEQYF; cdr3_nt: TGTGCCAGCAGTGAATATATAGAGGCTAGCGGGAGAGACGAGCAGTACTTC
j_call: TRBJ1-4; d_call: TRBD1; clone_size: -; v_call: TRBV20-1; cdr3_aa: CSASGQGGTDEKLFF; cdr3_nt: TGCAGTGCTTCCGGACAGGGGGGAACGGATGAAAAACTGTTTTTT
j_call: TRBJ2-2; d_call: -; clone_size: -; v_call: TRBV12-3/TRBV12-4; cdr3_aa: CASSAVWGGGTGELFF; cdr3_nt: TGTGCCAGCTCTGCGGTTTGGGGGGGCGGCACCGGGGAGCTGTTTTTT
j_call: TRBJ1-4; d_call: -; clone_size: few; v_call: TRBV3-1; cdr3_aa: CASSFRLGSEKLFF; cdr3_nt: TGTGCCAGCAGCTTCCGCTTGGGCTCTGAAAAACTGTTTTTT
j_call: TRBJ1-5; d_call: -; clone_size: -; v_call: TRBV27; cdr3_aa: CASSWRPNQPQHF; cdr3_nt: TGTGCCAGCAGTTGGCGGCCCAATCAGCCCCAGCATTTT
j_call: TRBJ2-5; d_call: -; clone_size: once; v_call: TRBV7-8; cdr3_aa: CAGSLGARWYQETQYF; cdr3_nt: TGTGCCGGCAGCTTAGGTGCTCGTTGGTACCAAGAGACCCAGTACTTC
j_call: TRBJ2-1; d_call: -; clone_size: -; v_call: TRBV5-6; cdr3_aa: CASSWVTSSYNEQFF; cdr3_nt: TGTGCCAGCAGCTGGGTCACGAGCTCCTACAATGAGCAGTTCTTC
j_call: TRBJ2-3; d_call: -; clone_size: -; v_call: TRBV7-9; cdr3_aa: CASSPRGRTTDTQYF; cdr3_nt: TGTGCCAGCAGCCCCCGTGGCCGAACCACAGATACGCAGTATTTT
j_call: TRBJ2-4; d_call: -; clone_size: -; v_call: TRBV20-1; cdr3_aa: CSASKRWAIQYF; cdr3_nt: TGCAGTGCTAGTAAGCGTTGGGCCATTCAGTACTTC
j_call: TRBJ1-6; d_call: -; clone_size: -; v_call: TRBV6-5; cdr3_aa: CASSYSKGSSYNSPLHF; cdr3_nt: TGTGCCAGCAGTTACTCGAAGGGCAGCTCCTATAATTCACCCCTCCACTTT
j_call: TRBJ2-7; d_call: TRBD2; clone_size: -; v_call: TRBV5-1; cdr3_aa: CASSLSGTRPYEQYF; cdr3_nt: TGCGCCAGCAGCTTAAGCGGGACGAGACCCTACGAGCAGTACTTC
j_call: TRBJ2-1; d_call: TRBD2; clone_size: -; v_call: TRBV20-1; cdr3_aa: CSAKKGLAGSYEQFF; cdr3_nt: TGCAGTGCTAAAAAGGGACTAGCGGGATCCTATGAGCAGTTCTTC
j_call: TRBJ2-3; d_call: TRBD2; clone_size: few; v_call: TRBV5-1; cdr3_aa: CASSLVGRGLDTQYF; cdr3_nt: TGCGCCAGCAGCTTGGTCGGGAGGGGCTTAGATACGCAGTATTTT
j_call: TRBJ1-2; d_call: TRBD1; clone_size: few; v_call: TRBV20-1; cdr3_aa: CSARPSRQGSSYTF; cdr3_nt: TGCAGTGCTAGACCCTCCCGACAGGGATCTAGCTACACCTTC
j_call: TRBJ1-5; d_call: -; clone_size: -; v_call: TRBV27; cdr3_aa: CASSPLRYSNQPQHF; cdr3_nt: TGTGCCAGCAGTCCCCTCAGGTATAGCAATCAGCCCCAGCATTTT
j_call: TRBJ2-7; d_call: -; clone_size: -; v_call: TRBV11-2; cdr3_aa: CASSLDFGVSEQYF; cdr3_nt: TGTGCCAGCAGCTTAGATTTTGGCGTGAGCGAGCAGTACTTC
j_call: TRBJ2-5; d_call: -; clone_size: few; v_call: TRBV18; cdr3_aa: CASSPDRSGTQYF; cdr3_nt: TGTGCCAGCTCACCTGACAGGTCGGGGACCCAGTACTTC
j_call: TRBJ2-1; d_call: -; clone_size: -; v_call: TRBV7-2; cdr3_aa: CASTLTGTREQFF; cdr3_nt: TGTGCCAGCACCTTAACCGGGACCAGGGAGCAGTTCTTC
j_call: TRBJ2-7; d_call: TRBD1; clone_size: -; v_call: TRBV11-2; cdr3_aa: CASSLPPTGVGEQYF; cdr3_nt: TGTGCCAGCAGCTTACCCCCGACAGGGGTGGGCGAGCAGTACTTC
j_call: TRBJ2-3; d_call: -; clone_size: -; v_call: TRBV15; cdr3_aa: CATSKNTGTSTDTQYF; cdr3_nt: TGTGCCACCAGCAAGAATACCGGGACTAGCACAGATACGCAGTATTTT
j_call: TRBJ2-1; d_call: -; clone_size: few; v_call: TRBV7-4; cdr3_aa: CASSLPGHSSYNEQFF; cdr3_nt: TGTGCCAGCAGCCTGCCGGGACATAGCTCCTACAATGAGCAGTTCTTC
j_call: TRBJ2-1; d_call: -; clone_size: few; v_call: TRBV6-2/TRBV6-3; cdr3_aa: CASSSGRQNEQFF; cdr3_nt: TGTGCCAGCAGTTCGGGACGCCAGAATGAGCAGTTCTTC